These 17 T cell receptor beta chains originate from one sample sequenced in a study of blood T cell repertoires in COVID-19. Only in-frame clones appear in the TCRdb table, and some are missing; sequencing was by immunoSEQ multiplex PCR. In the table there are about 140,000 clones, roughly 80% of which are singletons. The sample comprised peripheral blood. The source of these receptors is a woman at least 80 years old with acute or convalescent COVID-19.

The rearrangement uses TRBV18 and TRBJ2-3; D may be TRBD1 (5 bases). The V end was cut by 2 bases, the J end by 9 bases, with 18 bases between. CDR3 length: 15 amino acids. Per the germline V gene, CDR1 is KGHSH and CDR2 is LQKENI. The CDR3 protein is CASSPITPQGVTQYF. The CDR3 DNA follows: TGTGCCAGCTCACCAATAACCCCTCAAGGGGTAACGCAGTATTTT.

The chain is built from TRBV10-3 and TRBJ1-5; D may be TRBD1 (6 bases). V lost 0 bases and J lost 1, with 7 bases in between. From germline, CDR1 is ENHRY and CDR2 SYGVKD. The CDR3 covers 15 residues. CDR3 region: CAISESGQSNQPQHF. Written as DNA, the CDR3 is TGTGCCATCAGTGAGTCCGGACAGAGCAATCAGCCCCAGCATTTT.

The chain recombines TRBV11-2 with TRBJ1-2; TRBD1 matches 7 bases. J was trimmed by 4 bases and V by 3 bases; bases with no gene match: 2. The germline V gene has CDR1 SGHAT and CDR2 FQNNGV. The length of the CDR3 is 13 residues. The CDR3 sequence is CASSFQGGYGYTF. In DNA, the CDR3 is TGTGCCAGCAGCTTTCAGGGGGGCTATGGCTACACCTTC.

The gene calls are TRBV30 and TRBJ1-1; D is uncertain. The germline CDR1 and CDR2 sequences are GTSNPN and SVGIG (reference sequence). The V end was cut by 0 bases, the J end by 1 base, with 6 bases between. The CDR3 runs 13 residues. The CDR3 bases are TGTGCCTGGAGTGTACAGTCGAACACTGAAGCTTTCTTT. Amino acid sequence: CAWSVQSNTEAFF.

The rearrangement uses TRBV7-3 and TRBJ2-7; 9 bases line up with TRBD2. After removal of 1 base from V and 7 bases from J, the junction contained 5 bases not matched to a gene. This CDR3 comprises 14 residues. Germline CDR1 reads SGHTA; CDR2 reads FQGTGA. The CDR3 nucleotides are TGTGCCAGCAGCTTAAGCGGGGGGGCGCGGGAGCAGTACTTC. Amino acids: CASSLSGGAREQYF.

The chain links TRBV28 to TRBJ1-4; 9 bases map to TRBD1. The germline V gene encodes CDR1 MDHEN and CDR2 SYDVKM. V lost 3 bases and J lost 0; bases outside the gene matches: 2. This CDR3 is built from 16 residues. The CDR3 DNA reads TGTGCCAGCAGTTTGACAGGGGGAGCAACTAATGAAAAACTGTTTTTT. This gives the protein CASSLTGGATNEKLFF. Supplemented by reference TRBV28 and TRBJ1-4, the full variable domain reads DVKVTQSSRYLVKRTGEKVFLECVQDMDHENMFWYRQDPGLGLRLIYFSYDVKMKEKGDIPEGYSVSREKKERFSLILESASTNQTSMYLCASSLTGGATNEKLFFGSGTQLSVL.

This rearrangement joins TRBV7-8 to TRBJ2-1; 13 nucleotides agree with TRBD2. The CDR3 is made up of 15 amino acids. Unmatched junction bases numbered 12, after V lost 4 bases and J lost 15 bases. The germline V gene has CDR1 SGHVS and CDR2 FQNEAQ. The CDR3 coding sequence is TGTGCCAGCAGCTCAGGACTAGCGGGAGTTGGCGATCCGTTCTTC. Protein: CASSSGLAGVGDPFF. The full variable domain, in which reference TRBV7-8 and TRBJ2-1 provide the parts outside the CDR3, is GAGVSQSPRYKVAKRGQDVALRCDPISGHVSLFWYQQALGQGPEFLTYFQNEAQLDKSGLPSDRFFAERPEGSVSTLKIQRTQQEDSAVYLCASSSGLAGVGDPFFGPGTRLTVL.

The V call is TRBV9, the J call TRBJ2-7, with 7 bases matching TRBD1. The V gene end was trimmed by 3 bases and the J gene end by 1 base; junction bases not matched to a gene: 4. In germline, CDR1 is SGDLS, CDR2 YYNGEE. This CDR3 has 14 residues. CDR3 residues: CASSARDRSYEQYF. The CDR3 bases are TGTGCCAGCAGCGCCCGGGACAGATCCTACGAGCAGTACTTC.

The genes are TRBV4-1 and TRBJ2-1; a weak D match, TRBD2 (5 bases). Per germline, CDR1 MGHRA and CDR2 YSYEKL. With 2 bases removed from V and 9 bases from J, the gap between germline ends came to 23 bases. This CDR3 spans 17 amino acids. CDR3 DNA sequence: TGCGCCAGCAGCCAACCCCGTCGGGGAGAGGTTAAGGGTGAGCAGTTCTTC. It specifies CASSQPRRGEVKGEQFF.

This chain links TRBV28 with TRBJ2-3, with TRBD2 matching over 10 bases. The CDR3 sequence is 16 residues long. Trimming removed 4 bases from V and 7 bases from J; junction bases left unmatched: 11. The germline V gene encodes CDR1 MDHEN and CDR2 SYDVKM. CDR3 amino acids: CASSSPAGGPENTQYF. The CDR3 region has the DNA TGTGCCAGCAGTTCACCAGCGGGAGGGCCCGAAAATACGCAGTATTTT.

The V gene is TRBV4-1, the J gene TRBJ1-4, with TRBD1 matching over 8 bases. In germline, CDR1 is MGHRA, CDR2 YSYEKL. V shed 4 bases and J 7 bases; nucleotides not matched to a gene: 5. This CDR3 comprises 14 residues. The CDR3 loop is CASSRTGIVEKLFF. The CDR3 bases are TGCGCCAGCAGCCGGACAGGGATAGTTGAAAAACTGTTTTTT.

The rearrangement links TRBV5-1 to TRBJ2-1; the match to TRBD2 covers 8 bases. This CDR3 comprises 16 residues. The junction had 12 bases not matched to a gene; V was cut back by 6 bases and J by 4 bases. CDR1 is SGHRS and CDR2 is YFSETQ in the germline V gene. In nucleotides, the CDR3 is TGCGCCAGCAAAAAGACCGGGACTAGAATATACAATGAGCAGTTCTTC. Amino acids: CASKKTGTRIYNEQFF.

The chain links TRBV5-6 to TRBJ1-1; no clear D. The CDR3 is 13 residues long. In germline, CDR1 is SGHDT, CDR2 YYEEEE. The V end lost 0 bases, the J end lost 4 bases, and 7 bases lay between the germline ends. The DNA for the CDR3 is TGTGCCAGCAGCTTGGAATCCGTCACTGAAGCTTTCTTT. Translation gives CASSLESVTEAFF.

DNA of the CDR3: TGTGCCAGCAGCTATGGTCTAGGGTTGACAGCCGCCGAAAAAGCTTTCTTT. Translation gives CASSYGLGLTAAEKAFF. The chain carries TRBV7-9 and TRBJ1-1; tentative D call: TRBD1 (5 bases). The germline V and J ends were trimmed by 4 bases and 9 bases, with 27 bases remaining between them. This CDR3 region has 17 residues. The germline gives CDR1 SEHNR, CDR2 FQNEAQ (reference sequence).

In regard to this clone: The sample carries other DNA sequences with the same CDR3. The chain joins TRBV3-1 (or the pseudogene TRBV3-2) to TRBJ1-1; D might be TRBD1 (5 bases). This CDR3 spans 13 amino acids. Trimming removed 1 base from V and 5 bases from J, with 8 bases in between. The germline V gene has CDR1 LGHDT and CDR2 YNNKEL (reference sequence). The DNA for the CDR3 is TGTGCCAGCAGCCAAGCTCGGGGGACTGAAGCTTTCTTT. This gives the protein CASSQARGTEAFF.

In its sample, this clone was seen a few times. CDR3 sequence (DNA): TGTGCCAGTAGTATAGGGGACACGAACACTGAAGCTTTCTTT. It specifies CASSIGDTNTEAFF. The rearrangement joins TRBV19 to TRBJ1-1; D might be TRBD1 (6 bases). CDR1 is LNHDA and CDR2 is SQIVND in the germline V gene (reference sequence). The CDR3 is 14 residues long. Trimming cost V 1 base and J 1 base, with 7 bases left between them. Supplemented by reference TRBV19 and TRBJ1-1, the full variable domain reads DGGITQSPKYLFRKEGQNVTLSCEQNLNHDAMYWYRQDPGQGLRLIYYSQIVNDFQKGDIAEGYSVSREKKESFPLTVTSAQKNPTAFYLCASSIGDTNTEAFFGQGTRLTVV.

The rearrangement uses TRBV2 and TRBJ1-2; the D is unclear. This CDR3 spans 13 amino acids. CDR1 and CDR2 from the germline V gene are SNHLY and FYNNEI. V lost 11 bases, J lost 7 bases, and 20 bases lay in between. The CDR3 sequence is CASKEGRSSGYTF. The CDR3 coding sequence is TGTGCCTCCAAGGAGGGCAGGTCGTCTGGCTACACCTTC.